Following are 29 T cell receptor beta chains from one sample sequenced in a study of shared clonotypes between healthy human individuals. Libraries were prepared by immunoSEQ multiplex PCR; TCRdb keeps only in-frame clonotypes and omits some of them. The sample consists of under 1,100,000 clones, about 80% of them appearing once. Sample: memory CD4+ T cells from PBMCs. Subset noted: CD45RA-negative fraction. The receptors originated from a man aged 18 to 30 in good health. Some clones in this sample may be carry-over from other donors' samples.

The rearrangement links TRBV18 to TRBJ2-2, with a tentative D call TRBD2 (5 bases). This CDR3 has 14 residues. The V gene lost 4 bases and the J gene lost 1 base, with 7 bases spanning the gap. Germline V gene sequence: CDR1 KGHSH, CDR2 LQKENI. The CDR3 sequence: CASSLGVNTGELFF. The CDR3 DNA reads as TGTGCCAGCTCACTCGGGGTGAACACCGGGGAGCTGTTTTTT.

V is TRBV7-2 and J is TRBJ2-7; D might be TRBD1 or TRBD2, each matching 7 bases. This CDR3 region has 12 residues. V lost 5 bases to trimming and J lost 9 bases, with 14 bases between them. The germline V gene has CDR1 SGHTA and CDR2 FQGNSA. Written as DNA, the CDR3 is TGTGCCAGCAGCGCGCCAGGGGGGGTGCAGTACTTC. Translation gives CASSAPGGVQYF.

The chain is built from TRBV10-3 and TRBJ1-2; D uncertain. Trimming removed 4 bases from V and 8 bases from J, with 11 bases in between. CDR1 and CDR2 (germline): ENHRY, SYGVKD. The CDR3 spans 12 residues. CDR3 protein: CAISGTASGYTF. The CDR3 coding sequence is TGTGCCATCAGTGGGACGGCATCGGGCTACACCTTC.

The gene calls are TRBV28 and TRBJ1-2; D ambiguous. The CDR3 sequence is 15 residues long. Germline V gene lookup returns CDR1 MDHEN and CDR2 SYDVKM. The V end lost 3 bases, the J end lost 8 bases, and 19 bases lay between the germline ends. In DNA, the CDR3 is TGTGCCAGCAGTTTCGGGTCGACCAACCTTGGGGGCTACACCTTC. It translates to CASSFGSTNLGGYTF.

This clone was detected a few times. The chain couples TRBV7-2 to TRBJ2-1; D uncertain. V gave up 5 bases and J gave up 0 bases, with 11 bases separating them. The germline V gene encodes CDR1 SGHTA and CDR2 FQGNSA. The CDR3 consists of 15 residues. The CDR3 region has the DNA TGTGCCAGCAGCAAGGCAGCAAGCTCCTACAATGAGCAGTTCTTC. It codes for CASSKAASSYNEQFF. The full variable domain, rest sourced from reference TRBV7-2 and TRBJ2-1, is GAGVSQSPSNKVTEKGKDVELRCDPISGHTALYWYRQSLGQGLEFLIYFQGNSAPDKSGLPSDRFSAERTGGSVSTLTIQRTQQEDSAVYLCASSKAASSYNEQFFGPGTRLTVL.

This CDR3 is CASSSRGVTDTQYF. The CDR3 coding sequence is TGTGCCAGCAGTTCCCGGGGGGTCACAGATACGCAGTATTTT. The V and J genes are TRBV6-5 and TRBJ2-3, with 7 bases aligning to TRBD2. The CDR3 consists of 14 residues. The ends lost 4 bases at V and 2 bases at J; junction bases unmatched: 3. From germline, CDR1 is MNHEY and CDR2 SVGAGI.

The CDR3 sequence is CASSLGGGQETQYF. In DNA form, the CDR3 reads TGTGCCAGCAGTTTAGGGGGCGGACAAGAGACCCAGTACTTC. The chain employs TRBV27 and TRBJ2-5, with D possibly matching TRBD1 (6 bases). The V end was cut by 2 bases, the J end by 2 bases, with 9 bases between. The CDR3 consists of 14 residues. The germline V gene has CDR1 MNHEY and CDR2 SMNVEV (reference sequence).

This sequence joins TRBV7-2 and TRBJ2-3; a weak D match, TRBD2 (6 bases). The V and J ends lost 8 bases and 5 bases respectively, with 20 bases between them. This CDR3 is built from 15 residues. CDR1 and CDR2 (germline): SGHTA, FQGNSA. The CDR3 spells CASGPMGGVGDTQYF. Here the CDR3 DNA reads TGTGCCAGCGGACCTATGGGGGGAGTAGGAGATACGCAGTATTTT.

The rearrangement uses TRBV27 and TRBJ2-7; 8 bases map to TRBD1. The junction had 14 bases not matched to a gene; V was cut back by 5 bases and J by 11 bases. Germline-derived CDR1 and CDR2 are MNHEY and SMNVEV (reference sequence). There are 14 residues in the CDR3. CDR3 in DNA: TGTGCCAGCAGTAGGCCGGGACAGGCAAGCCTAGAGTACTTC. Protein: CASSRPGQASLEYF.

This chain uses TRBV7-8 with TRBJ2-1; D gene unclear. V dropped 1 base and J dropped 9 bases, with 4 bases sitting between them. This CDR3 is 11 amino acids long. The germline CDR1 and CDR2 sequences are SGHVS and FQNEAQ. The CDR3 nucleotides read TGTGCCAGCAGCTTAGACGGTGAGCAGTTCTTC. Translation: CASSLDGEQFF. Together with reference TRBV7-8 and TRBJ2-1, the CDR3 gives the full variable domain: GAGVSQSPRYKVAKRGQDVALRCDPISGHVSLFWYQQALGQGPEFLTYFQNEAQLDKSGLPSDRFFAERPEGSVSTLKIQRTQQEDSAVYLCASSLDGEQFFGPGTRLTVL.

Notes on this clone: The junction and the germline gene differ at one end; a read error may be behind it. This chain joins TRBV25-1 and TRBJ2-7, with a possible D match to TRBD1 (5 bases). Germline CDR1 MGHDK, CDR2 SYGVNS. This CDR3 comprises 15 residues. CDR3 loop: CASSPRVGISSEQYF. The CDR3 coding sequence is TGTGCCAGCAGTCCCAGGGTAGGGATTTCCTCCGAGCAGTACTTC.

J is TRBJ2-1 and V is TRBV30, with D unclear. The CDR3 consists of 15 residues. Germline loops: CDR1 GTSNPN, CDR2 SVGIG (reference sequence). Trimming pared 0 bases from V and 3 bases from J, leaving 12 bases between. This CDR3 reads CAWSVPPRSYNEQFF. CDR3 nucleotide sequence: TGTGCCTGGAGTGTACCCCCCCGAAGCTACAATGAGCAGTTCTTC.

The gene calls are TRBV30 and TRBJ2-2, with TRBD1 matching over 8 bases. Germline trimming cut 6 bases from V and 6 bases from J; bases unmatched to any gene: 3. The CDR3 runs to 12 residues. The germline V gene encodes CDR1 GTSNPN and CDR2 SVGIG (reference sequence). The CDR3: CACRQGPGELFF. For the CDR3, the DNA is TGTGCCTGCCGACAGGGGCCCGGGGAGCTGTTTTTT.

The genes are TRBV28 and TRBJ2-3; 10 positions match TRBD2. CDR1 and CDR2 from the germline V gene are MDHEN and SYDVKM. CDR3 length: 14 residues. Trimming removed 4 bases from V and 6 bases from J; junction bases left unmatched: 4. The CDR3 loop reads CASSSSGSDDTQYF. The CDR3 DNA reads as TGTGCCAGCAGTTCTAGCGGGAGTGACGATACGCAGTATTTT.

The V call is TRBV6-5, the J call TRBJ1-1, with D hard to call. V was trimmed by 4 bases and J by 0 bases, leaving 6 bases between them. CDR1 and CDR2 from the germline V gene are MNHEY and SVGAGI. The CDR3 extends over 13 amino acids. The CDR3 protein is CASSLEVNTEAFF. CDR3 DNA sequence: TGTGCCAGCAGTTTAGAGGTGAACACTGAAGCTTTCTTT.

CDR3 sequence (DNA): TGTGCCAGCAGTGGTCCAGGCTATGGCTACACCTTC. Encoded protein: CASSGPGYGYTF. The J gene is TRBJ1-2, the V gene TRBV6-1; no definite D call. The V gene lost 4 bases and the J gene lost 4 bases, with 7 bases spanning the gap. In germline, CDR1 is MNHNS, CDR2 SASEGT. The CDR3 totals 12 residues.

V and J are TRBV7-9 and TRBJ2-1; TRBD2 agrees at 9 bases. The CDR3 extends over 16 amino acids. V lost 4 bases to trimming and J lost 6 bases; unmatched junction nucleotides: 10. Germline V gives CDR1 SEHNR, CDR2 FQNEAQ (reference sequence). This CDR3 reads CASSSGGTSRFNEQFF. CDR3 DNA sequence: TGTGCCAGCAGCTCGGGTGGGACTAGCCGATTCAATGAGCAGTTCTTC.

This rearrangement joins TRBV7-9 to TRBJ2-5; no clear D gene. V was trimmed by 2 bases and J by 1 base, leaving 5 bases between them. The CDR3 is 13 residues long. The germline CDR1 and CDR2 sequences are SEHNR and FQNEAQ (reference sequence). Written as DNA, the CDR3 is TGTGCCAGCAGCTTATCTACCCAAGAGACCCAGTACTTC. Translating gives CASSLSTQETQYF.

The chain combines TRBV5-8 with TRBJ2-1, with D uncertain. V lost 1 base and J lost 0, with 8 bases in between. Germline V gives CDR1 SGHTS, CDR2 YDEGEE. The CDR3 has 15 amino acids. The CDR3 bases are TGTGCCAGCAGCTTGATTATTAGCTCCTACAATGAGCAGTTCTTC. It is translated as CASSLIISSYNEQFF.

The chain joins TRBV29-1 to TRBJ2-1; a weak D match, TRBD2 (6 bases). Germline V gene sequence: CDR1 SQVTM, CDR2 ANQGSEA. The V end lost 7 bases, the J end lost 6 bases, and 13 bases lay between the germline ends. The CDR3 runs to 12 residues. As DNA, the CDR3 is TGCAGCGCCGGGGACTTCCTCAATGAGCAGTTCTTC. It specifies CSAGDFLNEQFF.

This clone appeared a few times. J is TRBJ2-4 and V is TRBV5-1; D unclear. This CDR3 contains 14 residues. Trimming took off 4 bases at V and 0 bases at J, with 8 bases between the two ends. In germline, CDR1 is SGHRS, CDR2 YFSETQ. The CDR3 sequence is CASSPVVAKNIQYF. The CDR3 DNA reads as TGCGCCAGCAGCCCCGTGGTAGCCAAAAACATTCAGTACTTC.

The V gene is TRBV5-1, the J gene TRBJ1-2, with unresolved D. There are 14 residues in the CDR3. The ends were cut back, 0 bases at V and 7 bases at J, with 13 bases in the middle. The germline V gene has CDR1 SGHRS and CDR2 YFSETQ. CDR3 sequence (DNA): TGCGCCAGCAGCTTGGCCATGAAAGGAGGTGGCTACACCTTC. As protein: CASSLAMKGGGYTF.

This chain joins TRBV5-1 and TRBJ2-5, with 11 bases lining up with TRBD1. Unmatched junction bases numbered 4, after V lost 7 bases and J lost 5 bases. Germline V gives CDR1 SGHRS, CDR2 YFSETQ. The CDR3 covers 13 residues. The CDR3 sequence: CASGQGAEETQYF. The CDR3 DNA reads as TGCGCCAGCGGACAGGGGGCGGAGGAGACCCAGTACTTC.

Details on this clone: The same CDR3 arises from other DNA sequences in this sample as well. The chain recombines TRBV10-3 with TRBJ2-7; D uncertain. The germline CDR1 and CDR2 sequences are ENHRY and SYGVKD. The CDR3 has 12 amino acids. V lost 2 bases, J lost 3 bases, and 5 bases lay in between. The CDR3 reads CAISEGNYEQYF. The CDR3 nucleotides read TGTGCCATCAGTGAGGGTAACTACGAGCAGTACTTC.

The CDR3 bases are TGTGCCAGCAGCGTTAGCCCGGGACACAGAGAATCCTACGAGCAGTACTTC. Translation: CASSVSPGHRESYEQYF. The J gene is TRBJ2-7, the V gene TRBV9; maybe TRBD1 (6 bases). The germline V and J ends were trimmed by 2 bases and 1 base, with 19 bases remaining between them. Looked up from germline, CDR1 is SGDLS and CDR2 is YYNGEE. CDR3 length: 17 residues.

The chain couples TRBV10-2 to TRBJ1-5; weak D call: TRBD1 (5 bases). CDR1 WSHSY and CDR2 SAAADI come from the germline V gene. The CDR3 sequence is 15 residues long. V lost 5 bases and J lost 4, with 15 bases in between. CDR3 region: CASSQAGRGNQPQHF. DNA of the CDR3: TGCGCCAGCAGTCAGGCGGGGAGGGGAAATCAGCCCCAGCATTTT.

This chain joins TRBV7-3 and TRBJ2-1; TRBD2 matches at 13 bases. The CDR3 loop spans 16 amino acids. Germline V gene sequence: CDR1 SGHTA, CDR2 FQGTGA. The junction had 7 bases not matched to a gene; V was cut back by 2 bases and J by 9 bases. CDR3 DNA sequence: TGTGCCAGCAGCTTAGGGACTAGCGGGACGGTTAGTGAGCAGTTCTTC. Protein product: CASSLGTSGTVSEQFF.

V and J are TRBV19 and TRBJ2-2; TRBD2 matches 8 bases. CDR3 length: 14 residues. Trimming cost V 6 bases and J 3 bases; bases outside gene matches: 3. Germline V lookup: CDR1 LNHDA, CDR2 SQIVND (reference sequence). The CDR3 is CASRREVDTGELFF. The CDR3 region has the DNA TGTGCCAGTAGGCGGGAGGTCGACACCGGGGAGCTGTTTTTT.

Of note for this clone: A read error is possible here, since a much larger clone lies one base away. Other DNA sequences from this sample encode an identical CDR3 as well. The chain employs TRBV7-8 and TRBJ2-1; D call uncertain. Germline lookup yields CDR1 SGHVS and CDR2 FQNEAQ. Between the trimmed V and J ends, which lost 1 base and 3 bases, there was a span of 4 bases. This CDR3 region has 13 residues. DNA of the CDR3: TGTGCCAGCAGCTTAGGCCGCTACAATGAGCAGTTCTTC. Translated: CASSLGRYNEQFF.